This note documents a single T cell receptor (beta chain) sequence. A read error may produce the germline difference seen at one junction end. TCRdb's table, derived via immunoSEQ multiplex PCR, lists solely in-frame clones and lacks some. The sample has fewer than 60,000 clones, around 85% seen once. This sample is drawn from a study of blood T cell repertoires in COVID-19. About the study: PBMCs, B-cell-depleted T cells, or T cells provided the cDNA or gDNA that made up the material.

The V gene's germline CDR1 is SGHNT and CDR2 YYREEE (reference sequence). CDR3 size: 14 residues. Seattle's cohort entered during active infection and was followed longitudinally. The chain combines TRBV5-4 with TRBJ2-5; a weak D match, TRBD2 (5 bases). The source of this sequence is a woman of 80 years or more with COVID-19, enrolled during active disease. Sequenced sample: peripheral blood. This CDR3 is CATSQREKLETQYF. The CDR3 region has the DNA TGTGCCACCAGCCAGAGGGAAAAGTTAGAGACCCAGTACTTC.